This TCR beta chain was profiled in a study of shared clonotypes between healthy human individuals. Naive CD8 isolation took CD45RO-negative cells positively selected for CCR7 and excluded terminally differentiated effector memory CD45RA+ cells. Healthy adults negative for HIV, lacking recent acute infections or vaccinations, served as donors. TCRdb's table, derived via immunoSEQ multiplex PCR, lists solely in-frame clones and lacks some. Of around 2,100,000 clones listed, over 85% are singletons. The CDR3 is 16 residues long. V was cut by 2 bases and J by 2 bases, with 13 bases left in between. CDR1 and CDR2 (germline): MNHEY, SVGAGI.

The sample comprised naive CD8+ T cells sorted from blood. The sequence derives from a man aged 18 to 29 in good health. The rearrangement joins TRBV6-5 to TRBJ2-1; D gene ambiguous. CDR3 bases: TGTGCCAGCAGTTACGATTCCGCGAGCGCCTACAATGAGCAGTTCTTC. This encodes CASSYDSASAYNEQFF.